One and the same sample provided the 28 T cell receptor beta chains below, sequenced in a study of blood T cell repertoires in COVID-19. Some clones are missing from TCRdb's copy, which holds only in-frame ones; the method was immunoSEQ multiplex PCR. This sample has tens of thousands of clones; approximately 90% occur once, and the top ten carry approximately 4%. Input material: peripheral blood. Receptors were obtained from a human donor in a cohort sampled during active COVID-19.

A single count supports this clone. The gene calls are TRBV30 and TRBJ1-2; D unclear. Germline loops: CDR1 GTSNPN, CDR2 SVGIG (reference sequence). With 4 bases removed from V and 0 bases from J, the gap between germline ends came to 21 bases. This CDR3 comprises 17 residues. The CDR3 DNA is TGTGCCTGGACCCTAAGGACGGAGGGAAGAGCTAACTATGGCTACACCTTC. It codes for CAWTLRTEGRANYGYTF. Using reference TRBV30 and TRBJ1-2 for the parts outside the CDR3, the full variable domain is SQTIHQWPATLVQPVGSPLSLECTVEGTSNPNLYWYRQAAGRGLQLLFYSVGIGQISSEVPQNLSASRPQDRQFILSSKKLLLSDSGFYLCAWTLRTEGRANYGYTFGSGTRLTVV.

The DNA for the CDR3 is TGTGCCAGCAGCTTAGCATTCCCAGGGGACAATGGCTACACCTTC. Translated: CASSLAFPGDNGYTF. V is TRBV7-9 and J is TRBJ1-2, with D possibly TRBD1 on 6 matching bases. This CDR3 contains 15 residues. Trimming cost V 0 bases and J 6 bases, with 14 bases left between them. Germline V gene lookup returns CDR1 SEHNR and CDR2 FQNEAQ (reference sequence).

The chain links TRBV29-1 to TRBJ2-4; 14 bases align to TRBD2. The CDR3 is 15 amino acids. V shed 2 bases, J shed 8 bases, and the junction held 5 bases outside the gene matches. Germline lookup yields CDR1 SQVTM and CDR2 ANQGSEA. The CDR3 nucleotides are TGCAGCGTTGAAACGACTAGCGGGAGGGCCTACATTCAGTACTTC. Its translation: CSVETTSGRAYIQYF.

The chain recombines TRBV9 with TRBJ2-7; tentatively, D is TRBD2 (6 bases). Between the trimmed V and J ends, which lost 0 bases and 5 bases, there was a span of 12 bases. Germline values: CDR1 SGDLS, CDR2 YYNGEE. CDR3 length: 14 residues. CDR3 in DNA: TGTGCCAGCAGCGTAGAAGGGGAGGTCCACGAGCAGTACTTC. This gives the protein CASSVEGEVHEQYF.

This chain uses TRBV30 with TRBJ1-1; possible D gene TRBD1, 6 bases. Trimming stripped 4 bases from V and 1 base from J, with 10 bases between. The germline V gene has CDR1 GTSNPN and CDR2 SVGIG (reference sequence). This CDR3 contains 13 residues. CDR3 amino acids: CAWILDRNTEAFF. For the CDR3, the DNA is TGTGCCTGGATTCTGGACAGGAACACTGAAGCTTTCTTT.

The chain uses TRBV5-1 and TRBJ2-7; D gene uncertain. Germline lookup yields CDR1 SGHRS and CDR2 YFSETQ. The CDR3 spans 14 residues. The ends were cut back, 0 bases at V and 6 bases at J, with 13 bases in the middle. In nucleotides, the CDR3 is TGCGCCAGCAGCTTGGCCGCCGGTATCATCGAGCAGTACTTC. Translated: CASSLAAGIIEQYF.

The rearrangement uses TRBV12-3 or TRBV12-4 and TRBJ1-5, with no clear D. With 6 bases removed from V and 6 bases from J, the gap between germline ends came to 9 bases. The CDR3 sequence is 12 residues long. CDR3 nucleotide sequence: TGTGCCAGCAGGAGGTCGCGTCAGCCCCAGCATTTT. It codes for CASRRSRQPQHF.

The chain uses TRBV5-6 and TRBJ1-4; no definite D call. Per germline, CDR1 SGHDT and CDR2 YYEEEE. Trimming took 0 bases from V and 13 from J, leaving 10 bases between them. The CDR3 has 12 residues. CDR3 coding DNA: TGTGCCAGCAGCTTGGCAACCGAGAGACTGTTTTTT. Protein: CASSLATERLFF.

There are many counts of this clone. The V call is TRBV3-1 (or the pseudogene TRBV3-2), the J call TRBJ2-5; tentative D call: TRBD1 (6 bases). Germline V gene data show CDR1 as LGHDT and CDR2 as YNNKEL (reference sequence). V was pared by 4 bases and J by 2 bases, with 17 bases between. The CDR3 loop spans 16 amino acids. The DNA for the CDR3 is TGTGCCAGCAGCCTTCCCCCCGGGCAGGGGCAAGAGACCCAGTACTTC. This gives the protein CASSLPPGQGQETQYF.

J is TRBJ2-7 and V is TRBV19; a weak D match, TRBD2 (5 bases). V shed 3 bases and J shed 6 bases, with 9 bases lying between them. Germline loops: CDR1 LNHDA, CDR2 SQIVND (reference sequence). This CDR3 region has 12 residues. CDR3 sequence reads: CASSMDSGEQYF. The CDR3 DNA reads as TGTGCCAGTAGTATGGACTCCGGCGAGCAGTACTTC.

The chain is built from TRBV11-3 and TRBJ2-1; no clear D gene. The CDR3 has 15 residues. V lost 0 bases and J 4 bases, leaving 10 bases between the germline ends. Looked up from germline, CDR1 is SGHNT and CDR2 is YENEEA. The CDR3 DNA is TGTGCCAGCAGCTTAGATCTAGTGGGTTACAATGAGCAGTTCTTC. Translated: CASSLDLVGYNEQFF.

The chain couples TRBV27 to TRBJ1-2; no clear D gene. Germline V CDR1 and CDR2: MNHEY, SMNVEV (reference sequence). Trimming shortened V by 6 bases and J by 8 bases, and 13 bases separated the two germline ends. The CDR3 totals 12 residues. CDR3 bases: TGTGCCAGCAGCCCATATGCGGGCGGCTACACCTTC. Protein sequence: CASSPYAGGYTF.

The V call is TRBV6-2 or TRBV6-3, the J call TRBJ1-1, with 8 bases that match TRBD1. From germline, CDR1 is MNHEY and CDR2 SVGEGT. Unmatched junction bases numbered 6, after V lost 2 bases and J lost 7 bases. The CDR3 runs 14 residues. CDR3 loop: CASSYGTGNDEAFF. CDR3 nucleotides: TGTGCCAGCAGTTACGGGACAGGTAATGATGAAGCTTTCTTT.

The genes are TRBV30 and TRBJ2-4; 8 nucleotides agree with TRBD2. The CDR3 has 15 amino acids. From germline, CDR1 is GTSNPN and CDR2 SVGIG (reference sequence). Trimming removed 8 bases from V and 0 bases from J; junction bases left unmatched: 9. CDR3 DNA sequence: TGTGCCCCGGGGGGGGTGGGACTAGCCAAAAACATTCAGTACTTC. Translated: CAPGGVGLAKNIQYF.

V usage is TRBV19 and J usage is TRBJ1-1, with 8 bases identical to TRBD1. Germline-derived CDR1 and CDR2 are LNHDA and SQIVND (reference sequence). Losses at the gene ends were 1 base for V and 6 bases for J; bases not matched to a gene: 4. This CDR3 contains 14 residues. This CDR3 reads CASSIGTGLPEAFF. The CDR3 DNA sequence: TGTGCCAGTAGTATAGGGACAGGGCTCCCTGAAGCTTTCTTT.

The rearrangement joins TRBV25-1 to TRBJ1-1; 8 bases align to TRBD1. Unmatched junction bases numbered 16, after V lost 4 bases and J lost 3 bases. Germline V gene sequence: CDR1 MGHDK, CDR2 SYGVNS. This CDR3 region has 18 residues. The CDR3 loop reads CASSVAIRGHVSDTEAFF. The CDR3 region has the DNA TGTGCCAGCAGTGTAGCAATCAGGGGGCATGTTTCGGACACTGAAGCTTTCTTT.

The rearrangement links TRBV19 to TRBJ2-7; weak D call: TRBD2 (6 bases). The germline V and J ends were trimmed by 1 base and 4 bases, with 14 bases remaining between them. The CDR3 covers 15 residues. CDR1 is LNHDA and CDR2 is SQIVND in the germline V gene (reference sequence). The CDR3 reads CASSIVGHGGYEQYF. Here the CDR3 DNA reads TGTGCCAGTAGTATAGTTGGCCATGGAGGGTACGAGCAGTACTTC.

The chain carries TRBV19 and TRBJ2-5, with TRBD2 matching over 9 bases. The CDR3 length is 15 residues. Looked up from germline, CDR1 is LNHDA and CDR2 is SQIVND (reference sequence). The junction had 9 bases not matched to a gene; V was cut back by 5 bases and J by 5 bases. CDR3 DNA sequence: TGTGCCAGTAGTGGGCGCGGGGGGGCCCAGGAGACCCAGTACTTC. It encodes CASSGRGGAQETQYF.

This sequence joins TRBV9 and TRBJ1-5; D is possibly TRBD1 (6 bases). V was clipped by 3 bases and J by 4 bases, with 11 bases between them. CDR3 length: 14 amino acids. The V gene's germline CDR1 is SGDLS and CDR2 YYNGEE. This CDR3 is CASSGTVSNQPQHF. CDR3 coding DNA: TGTGCCAGCAGCGGGACAGTTTCAAATCAGCCCCAGCATTTT.

This chain uses TRBV15 with TRBJ1-1, with D tentatively TRBD1 (5 bases). Trimming took 1 base from V and 1 from J, leaving 7 bases between them. The CDR3 totals 14 residues. Germline V gene lookup returns CDR1 LNHNV and CDR2 YYDKDF (reference sequence). CDR3 sequence (DNA): TGTGCCACCAGCAGAGGGGGCTCGAACACTGAAGCTTTCTTT. Translated: CATSRGGSNTEAFF.

This chain connects TRBV7-6 to TRBJ2-1; 8 bases map to TRBD2. Germline V gene data show CDR1 as SGHVS and CDR2 as FNYEAQ. The length of the CDR3 is 15 residues. V was clipped by 1 base and J by 4 bases; unmatched bases: 3. The CDR3 loop is CASSLGSGVYNEQFF. The CDR3 DNA follows: TGTGCCAGCAGCTTAGGTAGCGGGGTTTACAATGAGCAGTTCTTC.

The J gene is TRBJ1-6, the V gene TRBV4-3; D remains unclear. Per the germline V gene, CDR1 is LGHNA and CDR2 is YSLEER. This CDR3 comprises 16 residues. The V gene lost 0 bases and the J gene lost 5 bases, with 11 bases spanning the gap. For the CDR3, the DNA is TGCGCCAGCAGCCAAGACCTTGTCAGGCATAATTCACCCCTCCACTTT. Translation: CASSQDLVRHNSPLHF.

This clone was seen a handful of times. This chain joins TRBV7-9 and TRBJ2-7; a possible D gene is TRBD2 (5 bases). This CDR3 has 12 residues. The germline V and J ends were trimmed by 5 bases and 6 bases, with 11 bases remaining between them. Germline-derived CDR1 and CDR2 are SEHNR and FQNEAQ (reference sequence). CDR3 bases: TGTGCCAGCAGCCACGGAGGCCCCGAGCAGTACTTC. Protein: CASSHGGPEQYF.

The CDR3 DNA sequence: TGTGCCAGTAGTACCCAGGGACAGGGAACGAGCGAGCAGTACTTC. It yields the protein CASSTQGQGTSEQYF. V gene TRBV19 combines with J gene TRBJ2-7; 9 bases agree with TRBD1. With V trimmed by 4 bases and J by 6 bases, 10 bases remained unmatched. The CDR3 extends over 15 amino acids. Germline V gives CDR1 LNHDA, CDR2 SQIVND (reference sequence).

The gene calls are TRBV6-6 and TRBJ2-2, with D possibly TRBD1 on 6 matching bases. V lost 5 bases, J lost 7 bases, and 8 bases lay in between. Germline V CDR1 and CDR2: MNHNY, SVGAGI (reference sequence). This CDR3 comprises 12 residues. This CDR3 is CASSNRVGELFF. CDR3 in DNA: TGTGCCAGCAGTAACAGGGTCGGGGAGCTGTTTTTT.

The J gene is TRBJ2-7, the V gene TRBV9; 7 nucleotides line up with TRBD2. The CDR3 sequence is 15 residues long. V shed 0 bases, J shed 4 bases, and the junction held 7 bases outside the gene matches. Per the germline V gene, CDR1 is SGDLS and CDR2 is YYNGEE. The CDR3 loop is CASSVEWGGTYEQYF. CDR3 nucleotide sequence: TGTGCCAGCAGCGTAGAATGGGGGGGAACTTACGAGCAGTACTTC.

This sequence joins TRBV6-5 and TRBJ2-7; D is perhaps TRBD1 (5 bases). V was shortened by 0 bases and J by 7 bases, with 16 bases between the two germline ends. CDR3 size: 15 residues. Looked up from germline, CDR1 is MNHEY and CDR2 is SVGAGI. CDR3 DNA sequence: TGTGCCAGCAGTTACTCTCAGGGTGACTTAGGGGAGCAGTACTTC. It translates to CASSYSQGDLGEQYF.

The genes are TRBV6-6 and TRBJ2-3; 9 bases are shared with TRBD2. CDR1 is MNHNY and CDR2 is SVGAGI in the germline V gene (reference sequence). The CDR3 length is 15 residues. The V gene end was trimmed by 8 bases and the J gene end by 1 base; junction bases not matched to a gene: 7. The CDR3 DNA follows: TGTGCCAGCGCTGATGGCGGGGGGGGCACAGATACGCAGTATTTT. Encoded protein: CASADGGGGTDTQYF.